The 21 T cell receptor beta chains below were found in one sample sequenced in a study of T cell responses to AZD1222 COVID-19 vaccine. Profiling relied on immunoSEQ multiplex PCR, and the TCRdb table lists in-frame clones only, not all of them. Of about 90,000 clones listed, roughly 88% are singletons. Here the sequenced sample was peripheral blood, taken on day 0 of AZD1222 vaccination. The origin of the receptors is an adult in good health.

For the CDR3, the DNA is TGCGCCAGCAGCCAGGCCGGGACAGGGCGATTGTCCTATAATTCACCCCTCCACTTT. Translated, it gives CASSQAGTGRLSYNSPLHF. The rearrangement joins TRBV4-1 to TRBJ1-6; TRBD1 agrees at 9 bases. The V and J ends lost 3 bases and 1 base, in that order; junction bases with no gene match: 10. This CDR3 contains 19 residues. Germline-derived CDR1 and CDR2 are MGHRA and YSYEKL.

The rearrangement links TRBV5-6 to TRBJ1-3; possibly TRBD1 for D (5 bases). The V end lost 0 bases, the J end lost 0 bases, and 7 bases lay between the germline ends. The CDR3 length is 15 residues. Germline CDR1 SGHDT, CDR2 YYEEEE. CDR3 coding DNA: TGTGCCAGCAGCTTGGTCAGGGCCTCTGGAAACACCATATATTTT. Protein: CASSLVRASGNTIYF.

This chain uses TRBV12-3 or TRBV12-4 with TRBJ2-1; D not certain. The CDR3 runs 13 residues. Trimming removed 1 base at V and 10 bases at J, with 11 bases between. The CDR3 nucleotides read TGTGCCAGCAGTTTAGGGATGGGCCAGGAGCAGTTCTTC. It codes for CASSLGMGQEQFF.

The J gene is TRBJ2-7, the V gene TRBV30; perhaps TRBD2 as D (6 bases). Trimming stripped 8 bases from V and 1 base from J, with 12 bases between. The CDR3 covers 12 residues. Germline V CDR1 and CDR2: GTSNPN, SVGIG (reference sequence). The CDR3: CATGGQSYEQYF. In DNA form, the CDR3 reads TGTGCCACCGGAGGGCAGTCCTACGAGCAGTACTTC.

The chain is built from TRBV7-9 and TRBJ2-3; the match to TRBD2 covers 15 bases. V shed 5 bases and J 3 bases; nucleotides not matched to a gene: 0. The CDR3 contains 15 residues. Germline assignment: CDR1 SEHNR and CDR2 FQNEAQ (reference sequence). CDR3 DNA sequence: TGTGCCAGCAGCGGACTAGCGGGAGGGACAGATACGCAGTATTTT. Translation: CASSGLAGGTDTQYF.

This chain joins TRBV15 and TRBJ2-7; D uncertain. The V and J ends lost 0 bases and 6 bases respectively, with 9 bases between them. The CDR3 has 13 amino acids. Germline values: CDR1 LNHNV, CDR2 YYDKDF (reference sequence). CDR3 amino acids: CATSRDNGGEQYF. CDR3 bases: TGTGCCACCAGCAGAGATAATGGTGGCGAGCAGTACTTC.

The chain links TRBV27 to TRBJ1-2; D is perhaps TRBD1 (6 bases). Per the germline V gene, CDR1 is MNHEY and CDR2 is SMNVEV (reference sequence). V was cut by 5 bases and J by 0 bases, with 13 bases left in between. The CDR3 totals 15 residues. CDR3 sequence: CASSRGTGANYGYTF. The CDR3 DNA sequence: TGTGCCAGCAGTAGGGGGACGGGAGCTAACTATGGCTACACCTTC.

V usage is TRBV6-4 and J usage is TRBJ2-3, with D possibly called TRBD1 or TRBD2 (5 bases each). The V end lost 2 bases, the J end lost 2 bases, and 17 bases lay between the germline ends. The CDR3 length is 17 residues. Germline assignment: CDR1 MRHNA and CDR2 SNTAGT. CDR3 sequence: CASSDPDIGTPTDTQYF. The CDR3 DNA is TGTGCCAGCAGTGACCCCGATATCGGGACCCCCACAGATACGCAGTATTTT.

Notes on this clone: At one end, the junction sequence differs from germline, possibly due to a read error. The CDR3, as DNA: TGTGCCAGCAGTTATTCGGGACCAGAGAAAAAGCTGTTTTTT. This encodes CASSYSGPEKKLFF. The chain has TRBV28 and TRBJ1-4; possibly TRBD1 for D (5 bases). Germline CDR1 MDHEN, CDR2 SYDVKM. The CDR3 has 14 residues.

V gene TRBV7-6 combines with J gene TRBJ2-2; D gene unclear. This CDR3 is built from 16 residues. Germline V gene lookup returns CDR1 SGHVS and CDR2 FNYEAQ. The V end lost 1 base, the J end lost 5 bases, and 14 bases lay between the germline ends. The CDR3 region is CASSLGSLAGTGELFF. The CDR3 nucleotides are TGTGCCAGCAGCTTAGGTTCTTTAGCAGGTACCGGGGAGCTGTTTTTT.

The chain links TRBV4-3 to TRBJ2-1; a possible D gene is TRBD2 (6 bases). V lost 7 bases to trimming and J lost 9 bases, with 13 bases between them. Germline values: CDR1 LGHNA, CDR2 YSLEER. This CDR3 has 12 amino acids. The DNA for the CDR3 is TGCGCCAGCAAAGGCGGGGCAAGTGAGCAGTTCTTC. Amino acid sequence: CASKGGASEQFF.

The chain links TRBV4-3 to TRBJ2-1, with TRBD2 matching 15 bases. The trim removed 1 base at V and 0 bases at J, leaving 10 bases unmatched. CDR1 LGHNA and CDR2 YSLEER come from the germline V gene. The CDR3 has 21 residues. The CDR3 DNA sequence: TGCGCCAGCAGCCAAGGGTTCAAGGGACTAGCGGGAGGCCTCTCCTACAATGAGCAGTTCTTC. Encoded protein: CASSQGFKGLAGGLSYNEQFF.

The rearrangement links TRBV14 to TRBJ1-6; D perhaps matches TRBD1 (6 bases). Germline V gives CDR1 SGHDN, CDR2 FVKESK. V was pared by 1 base and J by 7 bases, with 14 bases between. CDR3 length: 16 residues. For the CDR3, the DNA is TGTGCCAGCAGCCAAGGAATATCGGGACAAAATTCACCCCTCCACTTT. It is translated as CASSQGISGQNSPLHF.

The chain carries TRBV28 and TRBJ2-5; D gene ambiguous. The germline V gene has CDR1 MDHEN and CDR2 SYDVKM. V gave up 3 bases and J gave up 4 bases, with 9 bases separating them. The CDR3 is 13 residues long. The CDR3 reads CASSLEGRETQYF. The CDR3 coding sequence is TGTGCCAGCAGTTTGGAAGGCCGAGAGACCCAGTACTTC.

The chain joins TRBV7-9 to TRBJ2-2; TRBD1 matches at 7 bases. Germline trimming cut 5 bases from V and 3 bases from J; bases unmatched to any gene: 9. CDR1 is SEHNR and CDR2 is FQNEAQ in the germline V gene (reference sequence). The CDR3 length is 16 residues. The CDR3 region has the DNA TGTGCCAGCAGCAAGACGGCAGGGGGTTACACCGGGGAGCTGTTTTTT. It codes for CASSKTAGGYTGELFF.

The chain has TRBV11-2 and TRBJ2-5; 9 nucleotides align to TRBD2. Germline V lookup: CDR1 SGHAT, CDR2 FQNNGV. J lost 5 bases, V lost 5 bases, and 6 bases had no gene match. CDR3 length: 14 amino acids. CDR3 residues: CASSPTGLAETQYF. The CDR3 DNA reads as TGTGCCAGCAGCCCGACCGGACTAGCGGAGACCCAGTACTTC.

CDR3 in amino acids: CASIETALNTEAFF. The CDR3 nucleotides read TGTGCCAGCATCGAAACGGCGTTGAACACTGAAGCTTTCTTT. The V and J genes are TRBV7-9 and TRBJ1-1, with D hard to call. V gave up 7 bases and J gave up 0 bases, with 12 bases separating them. CDR1 is SEHNR and CDR2 is FQNEAQ in the germline V gene (reference sequence). The length of the CDR3 is 14 residues.

The CDR3 nucleotides read TGTGCCACCAGTGATTTGGTAGGGACAGGGACCGGGGAGCTGTTTTTT. This sequence encodes CATSDLVGTGTGELFF. V usage is TRBV24-1 and J usage is TRBJ2-2; 9 nucleotides agree with TRBD1. This CDR3 contains 16 residues. V gave up 0 bases and J gave up 5 bases; unmatched junction bases: 3. Germline V gene lookup returns CDR1 KGHDR and CDR2 SFDVKD.

The rearrangement joins TRBV29-1 to TRBJ2-5; TRBD1 might be the D (6 bases). From germline, CDR1 is SQVTM and CDR2 ANQGSEA. The CDR3 extends over 14 amino acids. V was trimmed by 8 bases and J by 9 bases, leaving 25 bases between them. CDR3 residues: CSIRRQDVGTAQYF. Written as DNA, the CDR3 is TGCAGCATCAGACGACAGGATGTGGGGACGGCCCAGTACTTC.

This chain connects TRBV14 to TRBJ1-2, with 9 bases lining up with TRBD1. Germline CDR1 reads SGHDN; CDR2 reads FVKESK. V dropped 2 bases and J dropped 7; count of bases not matched to a gene: 14. This CDR3 contains 17 residues. CDR3 in DNA: TGTGCCAGCAGCCAAACAGGGGGCCTTCCCTCGAACAGTGGCTACACCTTC. The encoded protein is CASSQTGGLPSNSGYTF.

V usage is TRBV19 and J usage is TRBJ2-7; TRBD2 matches 12 bases. V shed 4 bases and J 6 bases; nucleotides not matched to a gene: 1. This CDR3 contains 13 residues. The germline gives CDR1 LNHDA, CDR2 SQIVND (reference sequence). The CDR3 spells CASSKTSGSEQYF. Here the CDR3 DNA reads TGTGCCAGTAGTAAGACTAGCGGGAGCGAGCAGTACTTC.